The clone carrying this TCR beta chain was seen just once. These data come from a study of blood T cell repertoires in COVID-19. On the study more broadly: Samples of COVID-19 (acute and convalescent) were obtained from the United States, Italy and Spain. The cDNA or gDNA used as material had been derived from T cells, B-cell-depleted T cells, or PBMCs.

CDR1 and CDR2 from the germline V gene are MDHEN and SYDVKM. This CDR3 region has 15 residues. Trimming cost V 5 bases and J 3 bases, with 16 bases left between them. Under the authors' procedure: Reference gene primers were amplified, and this amplification served to estimate nucleated cell counts. The table came from immunoSEQ multiplex PCR; TCRdb's copy has only in-frame clones and leaves some out. V and J calls and clone size are given by that table; D and trimming were obtained from the DNA. Found here are some 140,000 clones, nearly 80% of them singletons; the top ten hold roughly 1.5%. This clonotype originated in an elderly man with acute or convalescent COVID-19. The specimen sequenced was peripheral blood. The chain recombines TRBV28 with TRBJ1-2, with a possible D match to TRBD1 (6 bases). Here the CDR3 reads CASSIPRDTYYGYTF. DNA of the CDR3: TGTGCCAGCAGTATCCCCCGGGACACCTACTATGGCTACACCTTC.